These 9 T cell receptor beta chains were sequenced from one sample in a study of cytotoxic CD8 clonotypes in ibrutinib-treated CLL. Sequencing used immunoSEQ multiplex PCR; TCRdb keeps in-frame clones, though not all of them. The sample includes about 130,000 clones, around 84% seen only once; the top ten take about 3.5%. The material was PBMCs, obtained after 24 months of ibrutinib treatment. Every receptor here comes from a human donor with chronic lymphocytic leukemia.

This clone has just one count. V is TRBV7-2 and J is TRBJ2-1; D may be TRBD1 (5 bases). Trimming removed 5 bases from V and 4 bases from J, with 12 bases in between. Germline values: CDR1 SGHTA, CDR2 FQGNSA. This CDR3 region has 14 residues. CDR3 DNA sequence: TGTGCCAGCAGCCCCCGACAGATTTACAATGAGCAGTTCTTC. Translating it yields CASSPRQIYNEQFF.

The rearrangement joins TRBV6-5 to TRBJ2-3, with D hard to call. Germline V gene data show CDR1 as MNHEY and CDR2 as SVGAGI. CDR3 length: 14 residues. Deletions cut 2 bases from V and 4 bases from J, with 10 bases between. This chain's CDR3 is CASSYSYSSDTQYF. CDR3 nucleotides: TGTGCCAGCAGTTACAGCTACAGTTCAGATACGCAGTATTTT.

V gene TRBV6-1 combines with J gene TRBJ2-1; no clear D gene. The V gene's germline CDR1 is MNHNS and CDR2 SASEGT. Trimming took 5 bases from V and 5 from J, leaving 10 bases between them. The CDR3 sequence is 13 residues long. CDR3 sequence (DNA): TGTGCCAGCAGTACCCACAAAGACAATGAGCAGTTCTTC. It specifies CASSTHKDNEQFF.

CDR3 nucleotide sequence: TGTGCCTGGAGTTGGCAGTCCTACGAGCAGTACTTC. Residues: CAWSWQSYEQYF. This sequence joins TRBV30 and TRBJ2-7; D ambiguous. CDR1 is GTSNPN, CDR2 SVGIG, per germline (reference sequence). This CDR3 spans 12 amino acids. V lost 2 bases and J lost 1, with 6 bases in between.

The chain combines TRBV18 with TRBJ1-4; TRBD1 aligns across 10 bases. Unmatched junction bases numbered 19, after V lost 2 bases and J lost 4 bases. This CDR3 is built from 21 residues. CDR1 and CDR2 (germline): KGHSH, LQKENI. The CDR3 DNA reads TGTGCCAGCTCACCATTTAGAGACGGGACAGGGGATTATTTGGGTAATGAAAAACTGTTTTTT. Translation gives CASSPFRDGTGDYLGNEKLFF.

The CDR3 DNA is TGTGCCAGCGAGAGGGACTTTACGAATCAGCCCCAGCATTTT. Translation: CASERDFTNQPQHF. This chain uses TRBV11-2 with TRBJ1-5, with TRBD1 as a possible D gene (5 bases). The CDR3 has 14 amino acids. Trimming took 8 bases from V and 4 from J, leaving 15 bases between them. The V gene's germline CDR1 is SGHAT and CDR2 FQNNGV.

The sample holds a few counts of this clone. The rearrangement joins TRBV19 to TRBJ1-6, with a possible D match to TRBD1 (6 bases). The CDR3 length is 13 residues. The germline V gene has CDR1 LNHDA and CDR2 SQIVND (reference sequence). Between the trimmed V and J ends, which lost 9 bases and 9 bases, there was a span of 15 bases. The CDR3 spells CASSSRGGSPLHF. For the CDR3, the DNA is TGTGCCAGCTCTTCCAGGGGAGGTTCACCCCTCCACTTT. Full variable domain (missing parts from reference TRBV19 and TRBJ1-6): DGGITQSPKYLFRKEGQNVTLSCEQNLNHDAMYWYRQDPGQGLRLIYYSQIVNDFQKGDIAEGYSVSREKKESFPLTVTSAQKNPTAFYLCASSSRGGSPLHFGNGTRLTVT.

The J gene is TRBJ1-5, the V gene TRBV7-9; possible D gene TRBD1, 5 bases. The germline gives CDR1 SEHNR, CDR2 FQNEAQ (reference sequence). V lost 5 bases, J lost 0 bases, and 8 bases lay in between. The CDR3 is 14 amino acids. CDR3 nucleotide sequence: TGTGCCAGCAGCCGGGGCGGTAGCAATCAGCCCCAGCATTTT. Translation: CASSRGGSNQPQHF.

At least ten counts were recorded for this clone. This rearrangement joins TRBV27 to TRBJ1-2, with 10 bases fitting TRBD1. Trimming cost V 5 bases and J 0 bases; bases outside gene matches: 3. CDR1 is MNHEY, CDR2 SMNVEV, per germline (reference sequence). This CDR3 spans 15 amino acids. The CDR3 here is CASSRTGGSNYGYTF. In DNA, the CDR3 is TGTGCCAGCAGTCGGACAGGGGGATCTAACTATGGCTACACCTTC.